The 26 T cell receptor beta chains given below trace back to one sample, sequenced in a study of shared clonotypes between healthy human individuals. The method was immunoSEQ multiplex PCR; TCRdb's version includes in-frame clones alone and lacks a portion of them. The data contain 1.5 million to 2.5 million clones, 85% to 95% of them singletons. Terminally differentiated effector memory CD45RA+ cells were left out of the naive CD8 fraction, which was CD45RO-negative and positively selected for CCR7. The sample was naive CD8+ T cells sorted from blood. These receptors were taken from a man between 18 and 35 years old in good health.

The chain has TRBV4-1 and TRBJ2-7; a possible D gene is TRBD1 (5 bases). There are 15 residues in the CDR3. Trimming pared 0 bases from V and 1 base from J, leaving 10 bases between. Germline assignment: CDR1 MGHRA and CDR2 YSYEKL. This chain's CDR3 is CASSQDREASYEQYF. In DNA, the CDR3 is TGCGCCAGCAGCCAAGACAGGGAAGCATCCTACGAGCAGTACTTC.

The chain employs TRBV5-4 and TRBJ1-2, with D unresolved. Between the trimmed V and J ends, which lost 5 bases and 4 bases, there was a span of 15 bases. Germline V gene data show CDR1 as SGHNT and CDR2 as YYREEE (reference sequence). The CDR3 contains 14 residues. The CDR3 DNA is TGTGCCAGCAGGATGACCTCAGAAATCTATGGCTACACCTTC. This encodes CASRMTSEIYGYTF. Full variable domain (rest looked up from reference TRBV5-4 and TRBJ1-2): ETGVTQSPTHLIKTRGQQVTLRCSSQSGHNTVSWYQQALGQGPQFIFQYYREEENGRGNFPPRFSGLQFPNYSSELNVNALELDDSALYLCASRMTSEIYGYTFGSGTRLTVV.

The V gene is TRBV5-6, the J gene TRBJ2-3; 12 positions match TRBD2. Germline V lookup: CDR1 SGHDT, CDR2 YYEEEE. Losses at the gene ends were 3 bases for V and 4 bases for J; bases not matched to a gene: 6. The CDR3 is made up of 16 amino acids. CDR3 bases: TGTGCCAGCAGCTCAATGACTAGCGGGAGTTCAGATACGCAGTATTTT. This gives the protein CASSSMTSGSSDTQYF.

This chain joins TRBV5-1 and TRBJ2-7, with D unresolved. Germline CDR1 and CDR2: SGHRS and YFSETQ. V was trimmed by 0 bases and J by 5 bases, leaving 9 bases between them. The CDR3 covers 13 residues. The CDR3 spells CASSLEQTHEQYF. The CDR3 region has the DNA TGCGCCAGCAGCTTGGAACAGACCCACGAGCAGTACTTC.

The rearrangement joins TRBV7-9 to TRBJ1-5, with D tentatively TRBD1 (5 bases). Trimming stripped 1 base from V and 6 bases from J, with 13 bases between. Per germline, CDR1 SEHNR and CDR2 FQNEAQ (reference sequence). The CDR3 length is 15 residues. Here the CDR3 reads CASSLGDVEGQPQHF. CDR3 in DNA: TGTGCCAGCAGCTTAGGGGACGTCGAAGGTCAGCCCCAGCATTTT.

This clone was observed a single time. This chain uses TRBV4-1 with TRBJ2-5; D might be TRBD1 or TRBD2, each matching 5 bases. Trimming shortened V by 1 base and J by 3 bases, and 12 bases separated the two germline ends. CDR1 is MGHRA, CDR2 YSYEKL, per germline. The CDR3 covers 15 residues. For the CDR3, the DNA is TGCGCCAGCAGCCAAGGTCAGGGAGTCGAAGAGACCCAGTACTTC. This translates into CASSQGQGVEETQYF.

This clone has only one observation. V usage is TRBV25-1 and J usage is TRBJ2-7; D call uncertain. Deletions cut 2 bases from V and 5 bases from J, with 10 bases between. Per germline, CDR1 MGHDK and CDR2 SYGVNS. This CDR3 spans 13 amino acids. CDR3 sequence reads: CASSEVGVHEQYF. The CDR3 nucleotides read TGTGCCAGCAGTGAAGTAGGAGTCCACGAGCAGTACTTC.

The CDR3 DNA is TGTGCCAGCAGTTTGGTGACATCGAGAAGTCTGAGCACTGAAGCTTTCTTT. Amino acids: CASSLVTSRSLSTEAFF. The chain has TRBV27 and TRBJ1-1, with D unclear. Trimming removed 3 bases at V and 4 bases at J, with 21 bases between. The CDR3 consists of 17 residues. Germline V lookup: CDR1 MNHEY, CDR2 SMNVEV (reference sequence).

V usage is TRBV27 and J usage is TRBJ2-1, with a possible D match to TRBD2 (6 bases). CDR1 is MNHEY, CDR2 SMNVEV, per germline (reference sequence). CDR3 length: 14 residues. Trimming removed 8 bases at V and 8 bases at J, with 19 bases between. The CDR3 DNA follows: TGTGCCAGCTCGGGGGTGGGAGAGCTGGATGAGCAGTTCTTC. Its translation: CASSGVGELDEQFF.

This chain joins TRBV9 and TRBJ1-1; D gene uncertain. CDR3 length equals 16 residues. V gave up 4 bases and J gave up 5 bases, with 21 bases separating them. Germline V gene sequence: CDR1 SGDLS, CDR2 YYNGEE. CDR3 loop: CASSPSLRATNTEAFF. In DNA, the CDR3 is TGTGCCAGCAGCCCCTCCCTGAGGGCTACGAATACTGAAGCTTTCTTT.

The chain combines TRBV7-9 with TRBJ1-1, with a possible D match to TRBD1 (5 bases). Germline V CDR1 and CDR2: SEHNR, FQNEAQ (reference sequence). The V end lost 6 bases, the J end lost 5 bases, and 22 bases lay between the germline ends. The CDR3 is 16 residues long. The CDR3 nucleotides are TGTGCCAGCAGTGCTGAAGATGGCAGGGTAAGAACTGAAGCTTTCTTT. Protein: CASSAEDGRVRTEAFF.

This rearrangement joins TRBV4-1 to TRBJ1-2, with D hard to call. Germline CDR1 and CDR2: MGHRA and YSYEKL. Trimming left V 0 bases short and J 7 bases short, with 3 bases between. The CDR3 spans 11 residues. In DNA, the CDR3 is TGCGCCAGCAGCCAAGATGGTGGCTACACCTTC. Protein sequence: CASSQDGGYTF.

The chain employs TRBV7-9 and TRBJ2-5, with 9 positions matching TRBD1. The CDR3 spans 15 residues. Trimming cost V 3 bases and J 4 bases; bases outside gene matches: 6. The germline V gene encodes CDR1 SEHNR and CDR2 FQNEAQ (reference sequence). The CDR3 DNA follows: TGTGCCAGCAGCTTGGGGGCGGGACAGGGAGAGACCCAGTACTTC. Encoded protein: CASSLGAGQGETQYF.

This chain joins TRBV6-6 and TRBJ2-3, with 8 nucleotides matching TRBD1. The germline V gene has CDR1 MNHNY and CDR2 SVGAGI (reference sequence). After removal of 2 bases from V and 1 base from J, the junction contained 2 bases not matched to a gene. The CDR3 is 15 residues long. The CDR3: CASSYPGQGTDTQYF. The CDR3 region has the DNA TGTGCCAGCAGTTACCCGGGACAGGGCACAGATACGCAGTATTTT.

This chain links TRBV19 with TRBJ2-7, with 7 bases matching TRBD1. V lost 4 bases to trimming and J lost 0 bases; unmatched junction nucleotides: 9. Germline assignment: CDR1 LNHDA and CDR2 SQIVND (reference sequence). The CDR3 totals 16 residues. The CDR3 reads CASSSFSAGGSYEQYF. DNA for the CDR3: TGTGCCAGTAGTAGTTTCTCAGCAGGGGGCTCCTACGAGCAGTACTTC. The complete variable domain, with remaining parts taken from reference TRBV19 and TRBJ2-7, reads DGGITQSPKYLFRKEGQNVTLSCEQNLNHDAMYWYRQDPGQGLRLIYYSQIVNDFQKGDIAEGYSVSREKKESFPLTVTSAQKNPTAFYLCASSSFSAGGSYEQYFGPGTRLTVT.

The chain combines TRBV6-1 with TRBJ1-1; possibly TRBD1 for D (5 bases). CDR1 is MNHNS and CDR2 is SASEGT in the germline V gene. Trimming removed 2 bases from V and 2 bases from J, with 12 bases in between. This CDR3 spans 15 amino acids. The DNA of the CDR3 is TGTGCCAGCAGTGAATCTTCCGGGGGAAACACTGAAGCTTTCTTT. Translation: CASSESSGGNTEAFF.

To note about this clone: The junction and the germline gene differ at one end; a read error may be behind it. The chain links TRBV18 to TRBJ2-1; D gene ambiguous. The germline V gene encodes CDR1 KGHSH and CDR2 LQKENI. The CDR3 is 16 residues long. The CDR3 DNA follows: TGTGCCAGCTCACCCCTGGCGCCTACGCCCGATGGTGAGCAGCTCTTC. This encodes CASSPLAPTPDGEQLF.

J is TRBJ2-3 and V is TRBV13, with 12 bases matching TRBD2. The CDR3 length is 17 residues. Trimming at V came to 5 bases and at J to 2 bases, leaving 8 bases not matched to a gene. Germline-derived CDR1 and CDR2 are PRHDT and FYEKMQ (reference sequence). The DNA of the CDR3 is TGTGCCAGCAGCGCCTCCAGGACTAGCGGGGACACAGATACGCAGTATTTT. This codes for CASSASRTSGDTDTQYF.

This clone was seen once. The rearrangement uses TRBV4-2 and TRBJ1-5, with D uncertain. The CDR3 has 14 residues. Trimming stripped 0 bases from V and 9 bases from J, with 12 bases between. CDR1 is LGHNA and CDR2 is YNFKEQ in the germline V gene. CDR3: CASSQEKVPRPQHF. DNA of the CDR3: TGTGCCAGCAGCCAAGAAAAGGTCCCGAGGCCCCAGCATTTT.

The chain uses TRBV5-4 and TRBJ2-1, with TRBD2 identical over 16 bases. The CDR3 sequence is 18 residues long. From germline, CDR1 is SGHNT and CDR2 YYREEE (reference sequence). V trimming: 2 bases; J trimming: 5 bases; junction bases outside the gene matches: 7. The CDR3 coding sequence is TGTGCCAGCAGCTTAGGGACTAGCGGGAGGGGACGAAACAATGAGCAGTTCTTC. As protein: CASSLGTSGRGRNNEQFF.

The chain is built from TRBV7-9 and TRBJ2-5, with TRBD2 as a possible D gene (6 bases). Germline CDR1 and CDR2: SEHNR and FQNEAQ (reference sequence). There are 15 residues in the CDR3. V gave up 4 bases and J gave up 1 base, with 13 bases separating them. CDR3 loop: CASSSLADIQETQYF. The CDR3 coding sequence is TGTGCCAGCAGCTCATTAGCGGATATCCAAGAGACCCAGTACTTC.

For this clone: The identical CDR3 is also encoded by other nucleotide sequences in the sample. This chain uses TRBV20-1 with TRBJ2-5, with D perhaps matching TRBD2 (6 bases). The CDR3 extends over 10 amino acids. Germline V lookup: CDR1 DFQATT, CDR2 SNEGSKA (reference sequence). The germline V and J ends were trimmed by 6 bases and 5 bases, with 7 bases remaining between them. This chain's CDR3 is CSARGETQYF. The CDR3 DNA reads TGCAGTGCACGGGGGGAGACCCAGTACTTC.

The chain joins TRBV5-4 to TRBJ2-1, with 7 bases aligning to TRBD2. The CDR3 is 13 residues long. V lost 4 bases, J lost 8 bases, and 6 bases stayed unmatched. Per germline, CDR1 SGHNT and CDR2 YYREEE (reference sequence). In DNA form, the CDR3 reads TGTGCCAGCAGCCCGGGACTATCGGATGAGCAGTTCTTC. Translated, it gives CASSPGLSDEQFF.

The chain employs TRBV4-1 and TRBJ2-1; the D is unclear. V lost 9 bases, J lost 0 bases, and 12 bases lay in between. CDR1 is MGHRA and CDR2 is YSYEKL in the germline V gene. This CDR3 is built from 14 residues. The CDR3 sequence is CASSVTSSYNEQFF. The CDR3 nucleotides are TGCGCCAGTTCCGTCACGAGCTCCTACAATGAGCAGTTCTTC.

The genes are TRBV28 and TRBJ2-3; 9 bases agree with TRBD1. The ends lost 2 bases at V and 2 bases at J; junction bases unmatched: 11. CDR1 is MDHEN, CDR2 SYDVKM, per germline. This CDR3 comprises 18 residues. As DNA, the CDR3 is TGTGCCAGCAGTTTACCTCCGTCCGGGACAGGGCCCACAGATACGCAGTATTTT. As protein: CASSLPPSGTGPTDTQYF.

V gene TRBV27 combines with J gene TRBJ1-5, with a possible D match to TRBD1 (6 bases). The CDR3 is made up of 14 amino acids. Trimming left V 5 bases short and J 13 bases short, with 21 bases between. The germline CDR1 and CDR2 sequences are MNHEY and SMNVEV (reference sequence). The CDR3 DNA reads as TGTGCCAGCAGTGGAACCGGGGGCCGCTCCCAACAGCATTTT. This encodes CASSGTGGRSQQHF.